What follows is one T cell receptor (beta chain) and its context. Its specificity is not known. The entry originates in a study of T cells after yellow fever vaccination. TCRdb re-derived calls from the 5' RACE reads in MiXCR, one entry per CDR3 protein. In the table there are about 320,000 distinct CDR3 sequences, roughly an eighth of which are singletons. Study-level results: Clonotypes shared by both compartments, CD4 and CD8, made up a small share.

V dropped 1 base and J dropped 3 bases, with 18 bases sitting between them. CDR1 is KGHSH, CDR2 LQKENI, per germline. The CDR3 is made up of 17 amino acids. This TCR derives from a man aged 18 to 30 who received the YFV17D yellow fever vaccine. Sequences were derived from CD4+ T cells sorted from PBMCs, sampled 15 days after the yellow fever booster vaccination. The chain joins TRBV18 to TRBJ1-1; no clear D. The CDR3 spells CASSPRRGGYGYTEAFF. The DNA of the CDR3 is TGTGCCAGCTCACCACGACGAGGTGGGTACGGCTACACTGAAGCTTTCTTT. Drawing the rest from reference TRBV18 and TRBJ1-1, the complete variable domain is NAGVMQNPRHLVRRRGQEARLRCSPMKGHSHVYWYRQLPEEGLKFMVYLQKENIIDESGMPKERFSAEFPKEGPSILRIQQVVRGDSAAYFCASSPRRGGYGYTEAFFGQGTRLTVV.